Listed here is a single T cell receptor beta chain. The antigen it recognizes is unknown. Per-base qualities were not stored, and no clone one base away is much larger. The trial excluded patients who had a history of autoimmune disease or were on systemic immunosuppression. Peripheral blood for TCR sequencing was drawn from every dose cohort at baseline, at cycle 4 day 1 and at cycle 7 day 1. Samples were obtained from an open-label, multicenter, first-in-human phase I dose-escalation trial of ivuxolimab. Adults with locally advanced or metastatic melanoma, renal cell, hepatocellular, or head and neck squamous cell carcinoma were enrolled in the trial. Before TCR sequencing, CD4+ T cells and CD8+ T cells were sorted from peripheral blood as separate populations. This record comes from a study of OX40 agonist ivuxolimab in advanced cancers. About the investigation overall: Ivuxolimab, which targeted the costimulatory receptor OX40 (CD134), was an agonistic, fully human IgG2 monoclonal antibody. Of the 50 to 55 dose-escalation patients, hepatocellular carcinoma was present in approximately 20, melanoma in roughly 15, renal cell carcinoma in 9 and head and neck cancer in 9. The point of sequencing TCRbeta in the periphery was to test whether ivuxolimab changed TCR sequence diversity and drove clonal T-cell expansion. In the dose-escalation cohort, nearly 85% of patients were male, and the mean age was approximately 60 years with a range of about 20 to 80. Intravenous ivuxolimab was administered to patients every 2 weeks at six dose levels: 0.01, 0.1, 0.3, 1.5, 3 and 10 mg/kg. Prior anti-PD-1, anti-PD-L1 or anti-CTLA-4 therapy was permitted, and checkpoint inhibitors had been received by less than 45% of dose-escalation patients. The paper describes the monotherapy dose-escalation part (N of about 47 patients) of the phase I trial of ivuxolimab. Partial responses occurred in three dose-escalation patients, of whom one had hepatocellular carcinoma and two had cutaneous melanoma. Study-wide conclusions, independent of this receptor: The antigen specificity of the peripheral T cells that underwent clonal expansion was not determined. Low levels of normalized T-cell clonal expansion were also shown by some nonresponding patients. At doses of 0.1 to 3.0 mg/kg, clonal expansion of both CD4+ and CD8+ blood T cells was observed from baseline to week 6. After ivuxolimab, expanded clones were on average more numerous among CD8+ T cells than among CD4+ T cells. In the 0.1-3.0 mg/kg groups, partial responders had among the lowest normalized peripheral clonal expansion, particularly in CD8+ T cells.

The CDR3, cysteine through phenylalanine, is 15 amino acids long. The sequence is cut down to CDR3 DNA, 45 bases in frame from base 1. Sequences MNHEY (CDR1) and SVGAGI (CDR2) are obtained from the germline V gene. Trimming accounts for 8 bases at V and 0 bases at J, while the number of junction bases matched to no gene is 6. For sequencing of the TCRbeta CDR3 region, genomic DNA was extracted from the sorted cells. TCRbeta CDR3 regions were sequenced using the immunoSEQ Assay. What TCRdb holds here is the immuneACCESS table cut down to in-frame rearrangements. Part of the clones is not present; checked against another copy, under half of the missing clones reflect an unresolved V gene, and the others are unexplained. The sample profile shows 50,000 to 65,000 clones; approximately 92% of them were found once. The ten largest account for 13% of the sample.

Sequenced here: CD4+ or CD8+ T cells sorted from blood, sampled in a trial of the OX40 agonist ivuxolimab. Recombination joined TRBV6-5 with TRBJ2-3; TRBD2 fits 9 bases in the junction. The source is an adult with an advanced solid tumor such as melanoma, head and neck, liver or kidney cancer. The CDR3 in this case is CASAAGGLSTDTQYF. The bases read TGTGCCAGCGCTGCGGGAGGGCTTAGCACAGATACGCAGTATTTT.